These 22 T cell receptor beta chains originate from one sample sequenced in a study of control samples from healthy donors and cancer patients. Profiled with immunoSEQ multiplex PCR; TCRdb holds only in-frame clones, not every one. The table records more than 120,000 clones, 75% to 95% of them present only once. Source material: blood. These receptors originate from a man aged 30 to 45 in good health.

The chain employs TRBV11-3 and TRBJ2-3; D possibly corresponds to TRBD2 (5 bases). Germline V lookup: CDR1 SGHNT, CDR2 YENEEA. This CDR3 has 15 residues. Trimming pared 1 base from V and 2 bases from J, leaving 10 bases between. CDR3 bases: TGTGCCAGCAGCTTAGGAGGGCACCACACAGATACGCAGTATTTT. Residues: CASSLGGHHTDTQYF.

The chain joins TRBV28 to TRBJ1-2, with TRBD1 matching over 11 bases. J gave up 7 bases and V 5 bases, and 3 bases lay outside the gene matches. The CDR3 is 13 residues long. Germline CDR1 and CDR2: MDHEN and SYDVKM. CDR3 sequence reads: CASSTDRGLGYTF. The CDR3, as DNA: TGTGCCAGCAGTACGGACAGGGGGCTTGGCTACACCTTC.

The chain couples TRBV10-3 to TRBJ1-5; no reliable D call. The CDR3 covers 13 residues. Germline assignment: CDR1 ENHRY and CDR2 SYGVKD. V shed 2 bases and J shed 0 bases, with 2 bases lying between them. CDR3 nucleotides: TGTGCCATCAGTGAGGCTAGCAATCAGCCCCAGCATTTT. Its translation is CAISEASNQPQHF.

The V gene is TRBV2, the J gene TRBJ2-3; D is uncertain. V lost 0 bases and J lost 2, with 9 bases in between. CDR3 size: 15 residues. Germline V lookup: CDR1 SNHLY, CDR2 FYNNEI. This chain's CDR3 is CASSEAGLLTDTQYF. The CDR3 bases are TGTGCCAGCAGTGAAGCTGGCTTACTCACAGATACGCAGTATTTT.

As concerns this clone: The same CDR3 arises from other DNA sequences in this sample as well. This chain connects TRBV21-1 to TRBJ1-3. TRBV21-1 is marked as a pseudogene. This CDR3 has 15 amino acids. The CDR3 is CASTLGGRVRNTIYF. CDR3 sequence (DNA): TGTGCCAGCACCCTGGGGGGCCGTGTTAGGAACACCATATATTTT.

The genes are TRBV6-5 and TRBJ2-7; D possibly corresponds to TRBD1 (6 bases). The CDR3 spans 11 residues. V shed 6 bases and J shed 4 bases, with 7 bases lying between them. Germline CDR1 MNHEY, CDR2 SVGAGI. The CDR3 protein is CASSDRYEQYF. The CDR3 DNA sequence: TGTGCCAGCAGCGACAGGTACGAGCAGTACTTC.

The chain carries TRBV18 and TRBJ1-3; a possible D gene is TRBD1 (5 bases). CDR3 length: 16 amino acids. Trimming shortened V by 3 bases and J by 0 bases, and 12 bases separated the two germline ends. Per germline, CDR1 KGHSH and CDR2 LQKENI. The DNA for the CDR3 is TGTGCCAGCTCACCTACCACAGGCGTCTCTGGAAACACCATATATTTT. Translation gives CASSPTTGVSGNTIYF.

The chain carries TRBV6-5 and TRBJ2-2, with D hard to call. The germline gives CDR1 MNHEY, CDR2 SVGAGI. Trimming shortened V by 6 bases and J by 7 bases, and 9 bases separated the two germline ends. This CDR3 contains 12 residues. CDR3 sequence (DNA): TGTGCCAGCAGAGATCCGGTCGGGGAGCTGTTTTTT. Its translation is CASRDPVGELFF.

This chain connects TRBV29-1 to TRBJ1-5; TRBD1 might be the D (6 bases). The germline V gene has CDR1 SQVTM and CDR2 ANQGSEA. This CDR3 spans 13 amino acids. Trimming took off 4 bases at V and 4 bases at J, with 11 bases between the two ends. The CDR3 coding sequence is TGCAGCGTTGGGGACATGGGGAATCAGCCCCAGCATTTT. This codes for CSVGDMGNQPQHF.

The rearrangement links TRBV20-1 to TRBJ1-1, with D perhaps matching TRBD1 (5 bases). V lost 3 bases and J lost 2, with 16 bases in between. This CDR3 region has 15 residues. The germline V gene has CDR1 DFQATT and CDR2 SNEGSKA (reference sequence). CDR3 sequence reads: CSASRGGGANTEAFF. The CDR3 DNA is TGCAGTGCTAGTCGGGGAGGAGGGGCTAACACTGAAGCTTTCTTT.

V gene TRBV5-3 combines with J gene TRBJ1-4; tentative D call: TRBD1 (5 bases). TRBV5-3 is designated an ORF whose function remains uncertain. V was cut by 0 bases and J by 7 bases, with 16 bases left in between. This CDR3 comprises 16 residues. The CDR3, as DNA: TGTGCCAGAAGCTTGGCCATGGGGAGAAGGGGTGAAAAACTGTTTTTT. Translating it yields CARSLAMGRRGEKLFF.

In this sample, this clone turned up a few times. The chain uses TRBV27 and TRBJ1-5; TRBD1 aligns across 10 bases. The germline V gene encodes CDR1 MNHEY and CDR2 SMNVEV (reference sequence). CDR3 size: 16 residues. V trimming: 0 bases; J trimming: 6 bases; junction bases outside the gene matches: 5. CDR3 amino acids: CASSLSSGTGVQPQHF. The CDR3 nucleotides read TGTGCCAGCAGTTTATCCTCCGGGACAGGGGTTCAGCCCCAGCATTTT.

The chain is built from TRBV7-8 and TRBJ2-2; D uncertain. The V gene lost 3 bases and the J gene lost 2 bases, with 4 bases spanning the gap. Germline V gene lookup returns CDR1 SGHVS and CDR2 FQNEAQ. The CDR3 loop spans 13 amino acids. The CDR3 nucleotides read TGTGCCAGCAGCTTTAGTAACACCGGGGAGCTGTTTTTT. Translating gives CASSFSNTGELFF.

The chain links TRBV19 to TRBJ1-6, with unresolved D. Germline V gene lookup returns CDR1 LNHDA and CDR2 SQIVND (reference sequence). V was shortened by 9 bases and J by 2 bases, with 20 bases between the two germline ends. This CDR3 is built from 17 residues. For the CDR3, the DNA is TGTGCCAGCAATCCGGGAATTGAGCTTACCTATAATTCACCCCTCCACTTT. Its protein product is CASNPGIELTYNSPLHF.

This clone was detected only once. The chain combines TRBV14 with TRBJ1-6; 10 bases are shared with TRBD1. The ends lost 3 bases at V and 13 bases at J; junction bases unmatched: 9. This CDR3 spans 15 amino acids. Germline lookup yields CDR1 SGHDN and CDR2 FVKESK. For the CDR3, the DNA is TGTGCCAGCAGCCACACCGGGACAGGGGCAACCCCCCTCCACTTT. It is translated as CASSHTGTGATPLHF.

In the case of this clone: Other DNA sequences in the same sample also yield this CDR3. This chain links TRBV12-3 or TRBV12-4 with TRBJ2-7, with D unresolved. V was clipped by 1 base and J by 4 bases, with 5 bases between them. The CDR3 is 12 amino acids. The CDR3 region is CASSLEGYEQYF. As DNA, the CDR3 is TGTGCCAGCAGTTTAGAAGGTTACGAGCAGTACTTC.

The V and J genes are TRBV6-1 and TRBJ1-1; D perhaps matches TRBD1 (5 bases). V lost 2 bases to trimming and J lost 6 bases, with 13 bases between them. The CDR3 covers 14 residues. CDR1 and CDR2 from the germline V gene are MNHNS and SASEGT. The chain's CDR3 is CASSELGPTPEAFF. CDR3 nucleotides: TGTGCCAGCAGTGAACTGGGACCTACGCCTGAAGCTTTCTTT.

The chain has TRBV7-6 and TRBJ2-7; perhaps TRBD2 as D (7 bases). There are 16 residues in the CDR3. Germline CDR1 and CDR2: SGHVS and FNYEAQ. The V end lost 5 bases, the J end lost 2 bases, and 19 bases lay between the germline ends. CDR3 protein: CASSPRPGGQTYEQYF. Written as DNA, the CDR3 is TGTGCCAGCAGCCCCCGGCCGGGGGGACAAACCTACGAGCAGTACTTC.

This chain joins TRBV5-6 and TRBJ2-1; 9 positions match TRBD1. This CDR3 is 15 amino acids long. Per germline, CDR1 SGHDT and CDR2 YYEEEE. V lost 2 bases to trimming and J lost 7 bases; unmatched junction nucleotides: 7. This CDR3 reads CASSFGQGSRNEQFF. CDR3 nucleotide sequence: TGTGCCAGCAGCTTCGGACAGGGGAGTAGGAATGAGCAGTTCTTC. The complete variable domain, with remaining parts taken from reference TRBV5-6 and TRBJ2-1, reads DAGVTQSPTHLIKTRGQQVTLRCSPKSGHDTVSWYQQALGQGPQFIFQYYEEEERQRGNFPDRFSGHQFPNYSSELNVNALLLGDSALYLCASSFGQGSRNEQFFGPGTRLTVL.

The table lists this clone with a few counts. V usage is TRBV11-2 and J usage is TRBJ2-4; D possibly corresponds to TRBD2 (5 bases). The CDR3 totals 14 residues. With 5 bases removed from V and 0 bases from J, the gap between germline ends came to 8 bases. Germline V gives CDR1 SGHAT, CDR2 FQNNGV. CDR3 bases: TGTGCCAGCAGCACTAGAATAGCCAAAAACATTCAGTACTTC. Its translation is CASSTRIAKNIQYF.

This clone occurred once. The genes are TRBV12-3 or TRBV12-4 and TRBJ1-5, with D maybe TRBD1 (5 bases). V was shortened by 6 bases and J by 4 bases, with 10 bases between the two germline ends. The CDR3 has 13 residues. The CDR3, as DNA: TGTGCCAGCAGAAACGGACATAATCAGCCCCAGCATTTT. It translates to CASRNGHNQPQHF.

V usage is TRBV28 and J usage is TRBJ1-6, with D perhaps matching TRBD1 (5 bases). Germline loops: CDR1 MDHEN, CDR2 SYDVKM. CDR3 size: 14 residues. V dropped 7 bases and J dropped 11 bases, with 18 bases sitting between them. The CDR3 DNA is TGTGCCAGCACCATGGGGCGGGGGGTCCCACCCCTCCACTTT. It encodes CASTMGRGVPPLHF.